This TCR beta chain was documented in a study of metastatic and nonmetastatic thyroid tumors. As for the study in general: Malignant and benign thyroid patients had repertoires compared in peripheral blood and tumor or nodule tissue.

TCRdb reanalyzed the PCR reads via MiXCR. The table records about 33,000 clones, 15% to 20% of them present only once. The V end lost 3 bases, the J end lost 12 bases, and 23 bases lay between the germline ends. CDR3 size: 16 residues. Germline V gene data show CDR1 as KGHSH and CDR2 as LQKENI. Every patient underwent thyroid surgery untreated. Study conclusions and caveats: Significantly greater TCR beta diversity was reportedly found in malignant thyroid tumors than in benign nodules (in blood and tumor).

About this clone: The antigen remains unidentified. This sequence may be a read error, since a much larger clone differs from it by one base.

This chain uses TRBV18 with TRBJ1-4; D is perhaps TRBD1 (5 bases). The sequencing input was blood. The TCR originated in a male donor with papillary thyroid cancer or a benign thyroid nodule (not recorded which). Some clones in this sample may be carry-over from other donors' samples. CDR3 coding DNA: TGTGCCAGCTCACCGCCGGGGCCTCCCTCTATATTGGAACTGTTTTTT. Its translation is CASSPPGPPSILELFF.